This is a list of T cell receptor beta chains from one sample in a study of shared clonotypes between healthy human individuals. The assay was immunoSEQ multiplex PCR, and TCRdb's table has in-frame clones only and misses some. The data hold 1.5 million to 2.5 million clones, with about 95% observed a single time. The sequencing sample was made of naive CD8+ T cells sorted from blood. All receptors derive from a man aged 18 to 29 in good health. The CDR3 runs from the conserved cysteine through the conserved F or W. The listing skips clone size in some rows; elsewhere it reads once, few, many or a size class.

clone_size: .; j_call: TRBJ1-2; v_call: TRBV5-4; cdr3_aa: CASSYSGTGIYYGYTF
clone_size: .; j_call: TRBJ2-1; v_call: TRBV6-6; cdr3_aa: CASSYLGYHGNEQFF
clone_size: .; j_call: TRBJ2-3; v_call: TRBV6-5; cdr3_aa: CASSYRLAVTDTQYF
clone_size: .; j_call: TRBJ1-1; v_call: TRBV4-1; cdr3_aa: CASSSRWNTEAFF
clone_size: .; j_call: TRBJ1-6; v_call: TRBV4-1; cdr3_aa: CASSQALRDSYNSPLHF
clone_size: .; j_call: TRBJ2-5; v_call: TRBV27; cdr3_aa: CASSLSPGEVETQYF
clone_size: .; j_call: TRBJ1-1; v_call: TRBV14; cdr3_aa: CASTGVPGSTEAFF
clone_size: .; j_call: TRBJ2-3; v_call: TRBV29-1; cdr3_aa: CSVDGWEGPDTQYF
clone_size: .; j_call: TRBJ2-7; v_call: TRBV5-1; cdr3_aa: CASSTGTSGSYEQYF
clone_size: .; j_call: TRBJ2-7; v_call: TRBV29-1; cdr3_aa: CSVESTLRGNEQYF
clone_size: .; j_call: TRBJ2-7; v_call: TRBV6-5; cdr3_aa: CASSYSSGTSTEQYF
clone_size: .; j_call: TRBJ1-1; v_call: TRBV6-5; cdr3_aa: CASSYGGPTEAFF
clone_size: .; j_call: TRBJ2-1; v_call: TRBV9; cdr3_aa: CASSVDGTSGKQEQFF
clone_size: .; j_call: TRBJ1-3; v_call: TRBV28; cdr3_aa: CASSGPFGNTIYF
clone_size: .; j_call: TRBJ2-2; v_call: TRBV6-5; cdr3_aa: CASSFYLTGELFF
clone_size: .; j_call: TRBJ2-3; v_call: TRBV2; cdr3_aa: CASSVAGGTRDTQYF
clone_size: .; j_call: TRBJ2-7; v_call: TRBV29-1; cdr3_aa: CSVEGRLPGSSYEQYF
clone_size: .; j_call: TRBJ2-1; v_call: TRBV7-9; cdr3_aa: CASSPPSLGGSYNEQFF
clone_size: .; j_call: TRBJ2-7; v_call: TRBV6-6; cdr3_aa: CASSLTLAGGDEQYF
clone_size: .; j_call: TRBJ2-6; v_call: TRBV7-9; cdr3_aa: CASSPDRGSMAGANVLTF
clone_size: .; j_call: TRBJ1-5; v_call: TRBV4-1; cdr3_aa: CASSQGWGNQPQHF
clone_size: .; j_call: TRBJ2-7; v_call: TRBV4-1; cdr3_aa: CASSLEDRVESYEQYF
clone_size: .; j_call: TRBJ2-1; v_call: TRBV12-5; cdr3_aa: CASGVTGLADEQFF
clone_size: .; j_call: TRBJ1-1; v_call: TRBV5-1; cdr3_aa: CASSFEDRGGAEAFF
clone_size: few; j_call: TRBJ2-5; v_call: TRBV5-6; cdr3_aa: CASSLEGGETQYF
clone_size: .; j_call: TRBJ1-2; v_call: TRBV19; cdr3_aa: CATNDRGVYGYTF
clone_size: .; j_call: TRBJ2-5; v_call: TRBV6-5; cdr3_aa: CASRTGSHQETQYF
clone_size: .; j_call: TRBJ2-1; v_call: TRBV27; cdr3_aa: CASSLIFAGGPNVNEQFF
clone_size: .; j_call: TRBJ2-7; v_call: TRBV10-3; cdr3_aa: CAISERLAGAAEQYF
clone_size: .; j_call: TRBJ2-7; v_call: TRBV4-2; cdr3_aa: CASSQLAGGSHEQYF
clone_size: .; j_call: TRBJ1-2; v_call: TRBV6-1; cdr3_aa: CASSRLDRADYGYTF
clone_size: .; j_call: TRBJ2-5; v_call: TRBV7-2; cdr3_aa: CASSTGLAVYGETQYF
clone_size: .; j_call: TRBJ2-5; v_call: TRBV11-2; cdr3_aa: CASSQPSGGDLWTQYF
clone_size: .; j_call: TRBJ2-5; v_call: TRBV7-8; cdr3_aa: CASSLTLLAGEGETQYF
clone_size: .; j_call: TRBJ1-1; v_call: TRBV27; cdr3_aa: CASSLRGLDEAFF
clone_size: .; j_call: TRBJ2-2; v_call: TRBV6-1; cdr3_aa: CASRAGLWDTGELFF
clone_size: .; j_call: TRBJ2-2; v_call: TRBV6-5; cdr3_aa: CASSASGELFF
clone_size: once; j_call: TRBJ2-1; v_call: TRBV10-1; cdr3_aa: CASSDGTYPYNEQFF
clone_size: once; j_call: TRBJ2-1; v_call: TRBV29-1; cdr3_aa: CSVVWGIEQFF
clone_size: .; j_call: TRBJ2-2; v_call: TRBV6-6; cdr3_aa: CASSDPGQGPGELFF
clone_size: .; j_call: TRBJ1-1; v_call: TRBV10-1; cdr3_aa: CASSAYPGGDYTEAFF
clone_size: .; j_call: TRBJ1-4; v_call: TRBV13; cdr3_aa: CASSERQGGEKLFF